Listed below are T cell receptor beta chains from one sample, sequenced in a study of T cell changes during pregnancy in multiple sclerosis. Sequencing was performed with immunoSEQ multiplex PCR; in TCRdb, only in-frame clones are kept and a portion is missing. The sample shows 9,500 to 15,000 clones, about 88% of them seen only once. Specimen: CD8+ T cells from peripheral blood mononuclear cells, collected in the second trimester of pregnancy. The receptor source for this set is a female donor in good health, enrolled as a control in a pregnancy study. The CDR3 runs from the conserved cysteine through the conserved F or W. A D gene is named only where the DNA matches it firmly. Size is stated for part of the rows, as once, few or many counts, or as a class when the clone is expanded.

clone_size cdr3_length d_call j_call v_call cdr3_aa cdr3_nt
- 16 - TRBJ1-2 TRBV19 CASSILTGAENYGYTF TGTGCCAGTAGTATCCTGACTGGGGCAGAGAACTATGGCTACACCTTC
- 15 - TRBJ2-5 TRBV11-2 CASSLEYRAGETQYF TGTGCCAGCAGCTTAGAATACAGGGCCGGTGAGACCCAGTACTTC
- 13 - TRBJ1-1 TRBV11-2 CASLEGRVTEAFF TGTGCCAGCTTGGAGGGTAGGGTCACTGAAGCTTTCTTT
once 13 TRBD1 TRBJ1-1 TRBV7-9 CASSTGQGTEAFF TGTGCCAGCAGTACAGGACAGGGCACTGAAGCTTTCTTT
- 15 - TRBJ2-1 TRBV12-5 CASGFPVGSLDEQFF TGTGCTAGTGGTTTCCCCGTCGGGAGTCTGGATGAGCAGTTCTTC
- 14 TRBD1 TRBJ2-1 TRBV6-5 CASSQGAYYNEQFF TGTGCCAGCAGCCAGGGGGCTTACTACAATGAGCAGTTCTTC
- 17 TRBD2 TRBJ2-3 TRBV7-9 CASSLPGLAGNTDTQYF TGTGCCAGCAGCTTACCGGGACTAGCGGGAAACACAGATACGCAGTATTTT
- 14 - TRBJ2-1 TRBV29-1 CSVEVGNSYNEQFF TGCAGCGTTGAAGTCGGGAACAGCTACAATGAGCAGTTCTTC
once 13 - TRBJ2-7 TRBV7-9 CASSPIGGSEQYF TGTGCCAGCAGCCCCATCGGGGGTTCCGAGCAGTACTTC
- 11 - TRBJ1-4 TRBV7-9 CASMSSTDLFF TGTGCCAGCATGTCGTCGACAGACCTGTTTTTT
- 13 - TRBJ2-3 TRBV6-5 CASSYGSGDTQYF TGTGCCAGCAGTTATGGTTCGGGAGATACGCAGTATTTT
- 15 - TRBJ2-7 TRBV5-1 CASSLPSTASYEQYF TGCGCCAGCAGCTTGCCATCGACAGCCTCCTACGAGCAGTACTTC
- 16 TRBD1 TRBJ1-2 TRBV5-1 CASSPMASGGGYGYAF TGCGCCAGCAGCCCCATGGCGTCAGGGGGCGGCTATGGCTACGCCTTC
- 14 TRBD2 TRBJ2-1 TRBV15 CATSRGASGDEQFF TGTGCCACCAGCAGAGGGGCAAGCGGGGATGAGCAGTTCTTC
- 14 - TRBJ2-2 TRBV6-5 CASSRDSESGELFF TGTGCCAGCAGTCGGGACTCAGAGTCCGGGGAGCTGTTTTTT
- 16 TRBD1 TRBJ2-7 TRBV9 CASSVAGQGTSYEQYF TGTGCCAGCAGCGTAGCGGGACAGGGGACTTCCTACGAGCAGTACTTC
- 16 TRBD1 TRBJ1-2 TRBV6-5 CASSYSRTGNNYGYTF TGTGCCAGCAGTTACTCCAGGACAGGGAACAACTATGGCTACACCTTC
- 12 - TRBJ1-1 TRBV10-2 CATTGMNTEAFF TGCGCCACGACGGGGATGAACACTGAAGCTTTCTTT
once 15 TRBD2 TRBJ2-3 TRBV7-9 CASSLAGGSTDTQYF TGTGCCAGCAGCTTAGCGGGAGGGAGCACAGATACGCAGTATTTT
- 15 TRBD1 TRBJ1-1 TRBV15 CATSGLEDRDTEAFF TGTGCCACCAGCGGGCTCGAGGACAGGGACACTGAAGCTTTCTTT
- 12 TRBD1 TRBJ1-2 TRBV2 CASGQGVGGYTF TGTGCCAGTGGGCAGGGGGTAGGAGGCTACACCTTC
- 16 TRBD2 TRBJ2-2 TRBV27 CASSPSGGDYTGELFF TGTGCCAGCAGTCCTAGCGGGGGGGACTACACCGGGGAGCTGTTTTTT
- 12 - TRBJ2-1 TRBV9 CASSVGLNEQFF TGTGCCAGCAGCGTAGGTCTCAATGAGCAGTTCTTC
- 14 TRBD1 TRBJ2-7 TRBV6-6 CASSSGTGGHEQYF TGTGCCAGCAGTTCCGGGACAGGGGGACACGAGCAGTACTTC
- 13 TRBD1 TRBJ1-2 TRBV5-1 CATQPLDRAGYTF TGCGCCACCCAACCCCTAGACAGGGCTGGCTACACCTTC
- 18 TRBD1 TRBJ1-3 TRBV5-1 CASSPTGQVAFSGNTIYF TGCGCCAGCAGCCCAACCGGACAGGTTGCCTTCTCTGGAAACACCATATATTTT
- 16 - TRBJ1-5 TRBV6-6 CASTTAAVPSNQPQHF TGTGCCAGCACCACGGCGGCGGTACCTAGCAATCAGCCCCAGCATTTT
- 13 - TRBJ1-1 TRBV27 CASSPAGWTEAFF TGTGCCAGCAGTCCCGCAGGGTGGACTGAAGCTTTCTTT
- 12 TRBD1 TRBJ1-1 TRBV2 CASLDRDTEAFF TGTGCCAGCCTGGACAGGGACACTGAAGCTTTCTTT
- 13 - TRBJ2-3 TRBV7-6 CASREQGADTQYF TGTGCCAGCAGGGAACAGGGTGCAGATACGCAGTATTTT
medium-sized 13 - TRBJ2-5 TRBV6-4 CASSPAPQETQYF TGTGCCAGCAGCCCCGCGCCCCAAGAGACCCAGTACTTC
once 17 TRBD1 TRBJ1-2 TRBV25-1 CASSELNRGATNYGYTF TGTGCCAGCAGTGAGCTCAACAGGGGGGCGACGAACTATGGCTACACCTTC
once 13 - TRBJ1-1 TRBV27 CASSSQGYTEAFF TGTGCCAGCAGTTCCCAGGGGTACACTGAAGCTTTCTTT
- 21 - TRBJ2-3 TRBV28 CASSLSRQRGLVEGLTDTQYF TGTGCCAGCAGTTTAAGTCGACAACGGGGGTTAGTAGAGGGTCTCACAGATACGCAGTATTTT
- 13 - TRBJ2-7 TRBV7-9 CASSFSLYYEQYF TGTGCCAGCAGCTTTTCTCTTTACTACGAGCAGTACTTC
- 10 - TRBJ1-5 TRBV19 CASTGQPQHF TGTGCCAGTACGGGTCAACCCCAGCATTTT
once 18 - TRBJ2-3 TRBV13 CASTEAGYGSPSTDTQYF TGTGCCAGCACCGAGGCCGGGTACGGGTCCCCTAGCACAGATACGCAGTATTTT
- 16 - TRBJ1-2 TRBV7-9 CASSLARQELTYGYTF TGTGCCAGCAGCTTAGCCCGACAGGAGTTAACCTATGGCTACACCTTC
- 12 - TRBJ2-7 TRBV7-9 CASTQGGYEQYF TGTGCCAGCACCCAGGGGGGCTACGAGCAGTACTTC
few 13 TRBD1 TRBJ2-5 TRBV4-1 CASSGQGQETQYF TGCGCCAGCTCGGGACAGGGCCAAGAGACCCAGTACTTC
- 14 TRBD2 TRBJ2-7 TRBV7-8 CASSMTSGGYEQYF TGTGCCAGCAGCATGACTAGCGGGGGATACGAGCAGTACTTC
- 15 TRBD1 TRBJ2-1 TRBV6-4 CASSSQGQGGDEQFF TGTGCCAGCAGTTCTCAGGGACAGGGTGGGGATGAGCAGTTCTTC
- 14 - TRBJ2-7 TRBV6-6 CASSYGGAAHEQYF TGTGCCAGCAGTTACGGGGGGGCCGCCCACGAGCAGTACTTC
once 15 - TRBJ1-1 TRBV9 CASSVQGNVNTEAFF TGTGCCAGCAGCGTACAGGGTAACGTGAACACTGAAGCTTTCTTT
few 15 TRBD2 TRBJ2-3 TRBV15 CATEPRGAGADTQYF TGTGCCACCGAACCCCGGGGTGCGGGAGCTGATACGCAGTATTTT
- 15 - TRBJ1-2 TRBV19 CASISTMGSNYGYTF TGTGCCAGTATATCGACTATGGGGAGTAACTATGGCTACACCTTC
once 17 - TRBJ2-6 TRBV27 CASSSLLTGIGANVLTF TGTGCCAGCAGTTCCCTGTTAACAGGGATCGGGGCCAACGTCCTGACTTTC
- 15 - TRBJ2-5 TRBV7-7 CASSFSQGLQETQYF TGTGCTAGCAGCTTTTCACAGGGTCTCCAAGAGACCCAGTACTTC
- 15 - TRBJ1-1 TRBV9 CASSAGGVGNTEAFF TGTGCCAGCAGCGCGGGCGGGGTCGGGAACACTGAAGCTTTCTTT
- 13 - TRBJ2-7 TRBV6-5 CASSYSGLSEQYF TGTGCCAGCAGTTACTCGGGGCTCTCCGAGCAGTACTTC
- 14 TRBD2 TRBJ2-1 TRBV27 CASSAGGPKNEQFF TGTGCCAGCAGTGCGGGAGGGCCAAAGAATGAGCAGTTCTTC
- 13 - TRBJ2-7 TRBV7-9 CAGALPSSYEQYF TGTGCCGGGGCGTTACCTAGTTCCTACGAGCAGTACTTC
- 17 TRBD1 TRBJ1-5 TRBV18 CASSPQGVTGSSQPQHF TGTGCCAGCTCACCCCAGGGCGTGACAGGGTCGTCTCAGCCCCAGCATTTT
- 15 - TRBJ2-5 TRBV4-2 CASSQDPGFQETQYF TGTGCCAGCAGCCAAGATCCGGGATTCCAAGAGACCCAGTACTTC
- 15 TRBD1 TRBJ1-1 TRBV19 CASSMGQGLNTEAFF TGTGCCAGTAGTATGGGACAGGGCCTGAACACTGAAGCTTTCTTT
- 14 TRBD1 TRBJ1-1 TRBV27 CASSIDRGNTEAFF TGTGCCAGCAGTATCGACAGGGGGAACACTGAAGCTTTCTTT
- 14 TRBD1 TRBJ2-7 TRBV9 CASNSLGQAYEQYF TGTGCCAGCAACTCCCTCGGACAGGCCTACGAGCAGTACTTC
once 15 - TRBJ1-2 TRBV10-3 CAISDGTAGDYGYTF TGTGCCATCAGTGACGGGACCGCAGGGGACTATGGCTACACCTTC
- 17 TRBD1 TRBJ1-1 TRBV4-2 CASSHTSQGALNTEAFF TGTGCCAGCAGCCATACCTCTCAGGGGGCGTTAAACACTGAAGCTTTCTTT